These 25 T cell receptor beta chains share one sample of origin, sequenced in a study of blood T cell repertoires in COVID-19. Some clones are missing from TCRdb's copy, which holds only in-frame ones; the method was immunoSEQ multiplex PCR. Among roughly 290,000 clones listed, around 87% were seen once. The sequenced sample was peripheral blood. Receptors originate from a woman aged 25 to 39 who had recovered from COVID-19.

The gene calls are TRBV28 and TRBJ1-2; D possibly corresponds to TRBD1 (5 bases). The CDR3 is 16 amino acids. Trimming removed 3 bases from V and 8 bases from J, with 22 bases in between. CDR1 and CDR2 (germline): MDHEN, SYDVKM. CDR3 sequence: CASSLGLVQVVWGYTF. Here the CDR3 DNA reads TGTGCCAGCAGTTTGGGGCTCGTGCAGGTAGTTTGGGGCTACACCTTC.

V is TRBV5-4 and J is TRBJ2-2, with 7 nucleotides matching TRBD1. Trimming cost V 1 base and J 6 bases; bases outside gene matches: 3. The CDR3 runs 14 residues. Germline loops: CDR1 SGHNT, CDR2 YYREEE (reference sequence). For the CDR3, the DNA is TGTGCCAGCAGCTTGTTCACAGGGGCCGGGGAGCTGTTTTTT. This sequence encodes CASSLFTGAGELFF. Complete variable domain (other parts from reference TRBV5-4 and TRBJ2-2): ETGVTQSPTHLIKTRGQQVTLRCSSQSGHNTVSWYQQALGQGPQFIFQYYREEENGRGNFPPRFSGLQFPNYSSELNVNALELDDSALYLCASSLFTGAGELFFGEGSRLTVL.

The genes are TRBV19 and TRBJ2-1; 10 bases agree with TRBD1. The junction had 4 bases not matched to a gene; V was cut back by 1 base and J by 7 bases. The V gene's germline CDR1 is LNHDA and CDR2 SQIVND (reference sequence). This CDR3 comprises 15 residues. The CDR3 spells CASSIGDRGLNEQFF. The CDR3 region has the DNA TGTGCCAGTAGTATAGGGGACAGGGGTTTAAATGAGCAGTTCTTC.

Concerning this clone itself: This sample also contains other DNA sequences that code for the same CDR3. This rearrangement joins TRBV18 to TRBJ2-7; 8 positions agree with TRBD1. CDR3 length equals 14 residues. The V segment lost 5 bases and the J segment 3 bases; nucleotides outside the gene matches: 6. Germline CDR1 and CDR2: KGHSH and LQKENI. The CDR3 is CASSKGQGFYEQYF. The CDR3 DNA follows: TGTGCCAGCTCAAAAGGACAGGGATTCTACGAGCAGTACTTC.

The chain combines TRBV6-6 with TRBJ2-7; 13 bases fit TRBD2. V was pared by 5 bases and J by 0 bases, with 7 bases of the junction left unmatched. CDR3 length: 17 residues. CDR1 is MNHNY and CDR2 is SVGAGI in the germline V gene (reference sequence). CDR3 in DNA: TGTGCCAGCAGTCCCTTTACTAGCGGGAGGGTCTCCTACGAGCAGTACTTC. As protein: CASSPFTSGRVSYEQYF.

CDR3 protein: CASSPPGASTDTQYF. Here the CDR3 DNA reads TGTGCCAGCAGCCCCCCAGGGGCTAGCACAGATACGCAGTATTTT. The V gene is TRBV7-9, the J gene TRBJ2-3; tentatively, D is TRBD1 (6 bases). The CDR3 contains 15 residues. From germline, CDR1 is SEHNR and CDR2 FQNEAQ (reference sequence). The ends were cut back, 5 bases at V and 0 bases at J, with 12 bases in the middle.

This rearrangement joins TRBV6-5 to TRBJ1-1, with unresolved D. The CDR3 is 13 amino acids. Deletions cut 6 bases from V and 6 bases from J, with 14 bases between. Germline-derived CDR1 and CDR2 are MNHEY and SVGAGI. The CDR3 DNA sequence: TGTGCCAGCAGCCGGACTGAGCGGGCTGAAGCTTTCTTT. Protein: CASSRTERAEAFF.

This clone was seen only once. The chain joins TRBV19 to TRBJ2-1; 8 bases align to TRBD2. The CDR3 is made up of 15 amino acids. The V gene's germline CDR1 is LNHDA and CDR2 SQIVND (reference sequence). V dropped 7 bases and J dropped 8; count of bases not matched to a gene: 13. Here the CDR3 DNA reads TGTGCCAGTAAATCGGACTTTGCGGGGGGTGATGAGCAGTTCTTC. This translates into CASKSDFAGGDEQFF.

DNA for the CDR3: TGTGCCTGGAGTGAGGGCAGGGGGAACACTGAAGCTTTCTTT. Its translation: CAWSEGRGNTEAFF. The J gene is TRBJ1-1, the V gene TRBV30, with D possibly TRBD1 on 6 matching bases. Germline V gives CDR1 GTSNPN, CDR2 SVGIG (reference sequence). Trimming took off 1 base at V and 1 base at J, with 10 bases between the two ends. This CDR3 has 14 residues.

In the case of this clone: Other nucleotide sequences in the sample specify the same CDR3. The rearrangement uses TRBV6-1 and TRBJ1-1, with no clear D. The CDR3 spans 13 residues. Trimming stripped 3 bases from V and 0 bases from J, with 5 bases between. Germline CDR1 MNHNS, CDR2 SASEGT. CDR3: CASSDNLNTEAFF. The CDR3 bases are TGTGCCAGCAGTGACAATCTGAACACTGAAGCTTTCTTT.

This chain joins TRBV7-9 and TRBJ2-7; D remains unclear. In germline, CDR1 is SEHNR, CDR2 FQNEAQ (reference sequence). The CDR3 is 16 residues long. Trimming shortened V by 6 bases and J by 0 bases, and 18 bases separated the two germline ends. The DNA of the CDR3 is TGTGCCAGCAGACCCCCAGGAACATCCTTCTCCTACGAGCAGTACTTC. Its translation: CASRPPGTSFSYEQYF.

The CDR3: CASSSRTSGYEQYF. DNA of the CDR3: TGTGCCAGCAGCTCCCGGACTAGCGGATACGAGCAGTACTTC. This chain uses TRBV5-4 with TRBJ2-7, with TRBD2 identical over 10 bases. Trimming took 3 bases from V and 4 from J; bases not matched to a gene: 4. Germline CDR1 SGHNT, CDR2 YYREEE (reference sequence). The CDR3 spans 14 residues.

In DNA, the CDR3 is TGTGCCAGCTCACCAGGAGGGACGGAGACCCAGTACTTC. It translates to CASSPGGTETQYF. This rearrangement joins TRBV18 to TRBJ2-5, with D possibly being TRBD2 (6 bases). With 2 bases removed from V and 5 bases from J, the gap between germline ends came to 9 bases. The CDR3 consists of 13 residues. The V gene's germline CDR1 is KGHSH and CDR2 LQKENI.

The chain has TRBV11-2 and TRBJ2-1; D gene uncertain. Trimming stripped 0 bases from V and 4 bases from J, with 10 bases between. Germline lookup yields CDR1 SGHAT and CDR2 FQNNGV. CDR3 length equals 15 residues. CDR3 amino acids: CASSLDPGRYNEQFF. Written as DNA, the CDR3 is TGTGCCAGCAGCTTAGATCCAGGCAGATACAATGAGCAGTTCTTC.

The chain links TRBV5-1 to TRBJ2-1; 8 nucleotides align to TRBD1. CDR1 is SGHRS, CDR2 YFSETQ, per germline. With 1 base clipped from V and 6 bases from J, the junction kept 3 bases outside the gene matches. The CDR3 spans 14 residues. The CDR3 loop is CASSLRQGPNEQFF. CDR3 nucleotide sequence: TGCGCCAGCAGCTTGAGACAGGGGCCCAATGAGCAGTTCTTC.

This clone was seen a single time. The V call is TRBV4-3, the J call TRBJ2-7; 9 bases map to TRBD1. Trimming at V came to 5 bases and at J to 1 base, leaving 3 bases not matched to a gene. CDR1 is LGHNA, CDR2 YSLEER, per germline. This CDR3 contains 14 residues. Here the CDR3 reads CASSTGQGSYEQYF. The DNA for the CDR3 is TGCGCCAGCAGCACGGGACAGGGTTCCTACGAGCAGTACTTC.

The chain is built from TRBV11-1 and TRBJ2-2; 7 nucleotides match TRBD1. CDR1 and CDR2 (germline): SGHAT, FQDESV (reference sequence). This CDR3 spans 13 amino acids. V was clipped by 6 bases and J by 4 bases; unmatched bases: 2. CDR3: CASRGQFTGELFF. The CDR3 bases are TGTGCCAGCAGGGGACAGTTCACCGGGGAGCTGTTTTTT.

The rearrangement uses TRBV6-5 and TRBJ1-1; the D gene is possibly TRBD1 (6 bases). The CDR3 extends over 14 amino acids. CDR1 MNHEY and CDR2 SVGAGI come from the germline V gene. V dropped 4 bases and J dropped 2 bases, with 11 bases sitting between them. CDR3 region: CASSWRQANTEAFF. The CDR3 coding sequence is TGTGCCAGCAGTTGGCGACAGGCCAACACTGAAGCTTTCTTT.

V and J are TRBV3-1 (or the pseudogene TRBV3-2) and TRBJ2-7, with 8 nucleotides matching TRBD1. The junction had 11 bases not matched to a gene; V was cut back by 2 bases and J by 5 bases. This CDR3 region has 16 residues. The V gene's germline CDR1 is LGHDT and CDR2 YNNKEL (reference sequence). CDR3 DNA: TGTGCCAGCAGCCAATTAAAGGACAGGGCCCACCACGAGCAGTACTTC. It yields the protein CASSQLKDRAHHEQYF.

This clone was recorded only once. The chain is built from TRBV28 and TRBJ1-5; D is possibly TRBD1 (5 bases). The V gene's germline CDR1 is MDHEN and CDR2 SYDVKM. Trimming shortened V by 3 bases and J by 1 base, and 13 bases separated the two germline ends. This CDR3 region has 16 residues. Here the CDR3 DNA reads TGTGCCAGCAGTTTTGCAGGGAAAATCAGCAATCAGCCCCAGCATTTT. Translation: CASSFAGKISNQPQHF. Based on the CDR3 plus reference TRBV28 and TRBJ1-5, the full variable domain is DVKVTQSSRYLVKRTGEKVFLECVQDMDHENMFWYRQDPGLGLRLIYFSYDVKMKEKGDIPEGYSVSREKKERFSLILESASTNQTSMYLCASSFAGKISNQPQHFGDGTRLSIL.

This clone was counted once. The chain links TRBV7-3 to TRBJ2-1; TRBD2 is a possible D gene (6 bases). Germline V gives CDR1 SGHTA, CDR2 FQGTGA. This CDR3 is built from 18 residues. The V and J ends lost 0 bases and 9 bases respectively, with 24 bases between them. The DNA of the CDR3 is TGTGCCAGCAGCTTAACCAGGAGGGGCGCAGGTTCAGGTGGTGAGCAGTTCTTC. Amino acid sequence: CASSLTRRGAGSGGEQFF.

Here the CDR3 reads CASSYGQGWQETQYF. The CDR3 coding sequence is TGTGCCAGCAGCTACGGACAGGGCTGGCAAGAGACCCAGTACTTC. The gene calls are TRBV5-6 and TRBJ2-5; 8 nucleotides align to TRBD1. V shed 3 bases and J 2 bases; nucleotides not matched to a gene: 6. The CDR3 is made up of 15 amino acids. Germline CDR1 is SGHDT and CDR2 is YYEEEE.

The chain employs TRBV27 and TRBJ1-1; 7 bases are a match to TRBD1. The V gene's germline CDR1 is MNHEY and CDR2 SMNVEV (reference sequence). Germline trimming cut 7 bases from V and 4 bases from J; bases unmatched to any gene: 6. The CDR3 is made up of 13 amino acids. CDR3 protein: CASKRQGGTEAFF. The CDR3, as DNA: TGTGCCAGCAAGAGACAGGGTGGCACTGAAGCTTTCTTT.

The chain is built from TRBV29-1 and TRBJ2-5; TRBD1 aligns across 8 bases. The CDR3 covers 15 residues. Per the germline V gene, CDR1 is SQVTM and CDR2 is ANQGSEA. With V trimmed by 5 bases and J by 4 bases, 12 bases remained unmatched. The CDR3 DNA is TGCAGCGTTTGTCCGTCAGGGGGCAGGGGAGAGACCCAGTACTTC. Encoded protein: CSVCPSGGRGETQYF.

The chain has TRBV6-2 or TRBV6-3 and TRBJ2-3; TRBD2 aligns across 8 bases. The CDR3 consists of 14 residues. Germline V gene sequence: CDR1 MNHEY, CDR2 SVGEGT. The V gene end was trimmed by 0 bases and the J gene end by 6 bases; junction bases not matched to a gene: 2. CDR3 in DNA: TGTGCCAGCAGTTACTCAGCGGGAGTGGATACGCAGTATTTT. It yields the protein CASSYSAGVDTQYF.